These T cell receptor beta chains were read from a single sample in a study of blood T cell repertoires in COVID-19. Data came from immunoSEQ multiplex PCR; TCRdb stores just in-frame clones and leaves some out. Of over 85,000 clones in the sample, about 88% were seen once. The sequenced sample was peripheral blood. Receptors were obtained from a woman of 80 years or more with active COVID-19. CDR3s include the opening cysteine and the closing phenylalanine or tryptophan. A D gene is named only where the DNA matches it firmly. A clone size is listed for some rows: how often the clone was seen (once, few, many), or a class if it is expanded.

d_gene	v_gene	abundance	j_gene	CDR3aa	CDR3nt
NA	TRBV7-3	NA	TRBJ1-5	CASSLQGNQPQHF	TGTGCCAGCAGCTTACAGGGCAATCAGCCCCAGCATTTT
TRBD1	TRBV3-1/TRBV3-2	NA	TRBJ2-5	CASSQLTGGQETQYF	TGTGCCAGCAGCCAACTAACAGGGGGGCAAGAGACCCAGTACTTC
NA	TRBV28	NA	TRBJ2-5	CVSSLRPGGTQYF	TGTGTCAGCAGTTTACGGCCCGGCGGGACCCAGTACTTC
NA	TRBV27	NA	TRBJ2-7	CASSLNPGTYEQYF	TGTGCCAGCAGTTTAAATCCAGGAACCTACGAGCAGTACTTC
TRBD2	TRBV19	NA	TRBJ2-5	CARKGLAGNRQETQYF	TGTGCCAGGAAGGGACTAGCGGGGAACCGCCAAGAGACCCAGTACTTC
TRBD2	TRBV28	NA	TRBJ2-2	CASASGRASAGELFF	TGTGCCAGCGCTAGCGGGAGGGCTTCCGCCGGGGAGCTGTTTTTT
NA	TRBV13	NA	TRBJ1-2	CASSREGSFGYTF	TGTGCCAGCAGCCGGGAGGGCAGCTTTGGCTACACCTTC
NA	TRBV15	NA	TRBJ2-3	CATSRGGSGTDTQYF	TGTGCCACCAGCAGAGGGGGTAGCGGCACAGATACGCAGTATTTT
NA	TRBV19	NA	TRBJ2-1	CATTRGLTYNEQFF	TGTGCCACCACAAGGGGCCTCACCTACAATGAGCAGTTCTTC
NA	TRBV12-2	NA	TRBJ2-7	CASRLERTSDEQYF	TGTGCAAGTCGCTTAGAGAGGACTAGCGACGAGCAGTACTTC
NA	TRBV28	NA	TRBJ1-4	CASSFSEGSRLGEKLFF	TGTGCCAGCAGTTTTTCGGAGGGGAGTAGGTTAGGTGAAAAACTGTTTTTT
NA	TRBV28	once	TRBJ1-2	CASSSQEDYGYTF	TGTGCCAGCAGTTCGCAGGAGGACTATGGCTACACCTTC
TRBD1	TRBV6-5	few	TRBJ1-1	CASSRDRDWNTEAFF	TGTGCCAGCAGTCGGGACAGGGATTGGAACACTGAAGCTTTCTTT
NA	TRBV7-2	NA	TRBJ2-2	CASSGSGNTGELFF	TGTGCCAGCAGCGGGTCAGGGAACACCGGGGAGCTGTTTTTT
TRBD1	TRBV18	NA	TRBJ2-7	CASLQGQGPREQYF	TGTGCCAGCTTACAGGGACAGGGGCCTCGCGAGCAGTACTTC
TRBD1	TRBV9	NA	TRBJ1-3	CASSVWDSPISGNTIYF	TGTGCCAGCAGCGTATGGGACAGCCCCATCTCTGGAAACACCATATATTTT
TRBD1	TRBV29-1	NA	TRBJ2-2	CSVVLGTATGELFF	TGCAGCGTTGTGTTAGGGACAGCGACCGGGGAGCTGTTTTTT
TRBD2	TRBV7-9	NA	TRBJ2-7	CASSLRTSGSSGEQYF	TGTGCCAGCAGCTTACGGACTAGCGGCAGCTCTGGGGAGCAGTACTTC
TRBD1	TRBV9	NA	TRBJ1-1	CASSAGGLNTEAFF	TGTGCCAGCAGCGCAGGGGGCTTGAACACTGAAGCTTTCTTT
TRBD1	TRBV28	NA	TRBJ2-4	CASSTGEPDKNIQYF	TGTGCCAGCAGTACAGGGGAACCGGACAAAAACATTCAGTACTTC
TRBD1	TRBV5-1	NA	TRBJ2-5	CASSLEGTEQETQYF	TGCGCCAGCAGCTTGGAGGGGACAGAGCAAGAGACCCAGTACTTC
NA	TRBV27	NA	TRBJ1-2	CASSFQGGFGYTF	TGTGCCAGCAGTTTCCAGGGAGGCTTTGGCTACACCTTC
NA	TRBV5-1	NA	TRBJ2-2	CASKEAGELFF	TGCGCCAGCAAGGAGGCCGGGGAGCTGTTTTTT
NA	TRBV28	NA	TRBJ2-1	CASIQGGVSYNEQFF	TGTGCCAGCATCCAAGGCGGGGTATCCTACAATGAGCAGTTCTTC
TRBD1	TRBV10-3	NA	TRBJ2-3	CAIKDAGGLSADTQYF	TGTGCCATCAAGGATGCAGGGGGCCTTAGCGCAGATACGCAGTATTTT
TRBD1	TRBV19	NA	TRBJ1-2	CASRRTGGENDANYGYTF	TGTGCCAGTAGGAGGACAGGGGGCGAGAACGACGCTAACTATGGCTACACCTTC